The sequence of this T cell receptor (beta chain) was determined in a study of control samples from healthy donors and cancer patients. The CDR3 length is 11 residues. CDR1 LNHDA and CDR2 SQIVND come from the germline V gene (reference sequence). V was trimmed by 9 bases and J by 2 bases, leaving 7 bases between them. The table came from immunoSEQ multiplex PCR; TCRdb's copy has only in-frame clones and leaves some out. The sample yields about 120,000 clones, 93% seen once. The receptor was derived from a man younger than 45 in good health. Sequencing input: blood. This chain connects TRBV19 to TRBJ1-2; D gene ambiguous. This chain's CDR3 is CASEINYGYTF. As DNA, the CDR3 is TGTGCCAGCGAGATAAACTATGGCTACACCTTC.